The 7 T cell receptor beta chains below all came from one sample that was sequenced in a study of CD8 T cells in ankylosing spondylitis. In TCRdb, the 5' RACE reads were re-called with MiXCR into one record per CDR3 protein. In the table there are 200,000 to 250,000 distinct CDR3 sequences, about 10% of which are singletons. Sequencing was done on a sample of blood, either unsorted or a sorted T cell fraction (not recorded which). The receptors come from a male donor with ankylosing spondylitis or in good health (not recorded which).

The chain is built from TRBV20-1 and TRBJ2-5, with a tentative D call TRBD2 (5 bases). Trimming left V 3 bases short and J 5 bases short, with 19 bases between. The CDR3 is made up of 15 amino acids. In germline, CDR1 is DFQATT, CDR2 SNEGSKA (reference sequence). The CDR3 loop reads CSASAPTIGGETQYF. CDR3 bases: TGCAGTGCTAGTGCCCCTACCATCGGCGGGGAGACCCAGTACTTC.

This clonotype was detected a few times. The chain combines TRBV2 with TRBJ2-1; D might be TRBD2 (5 bases). Germline V gene sequence: CDR1 SNHLY, CDR2 FYNNEI. CDR3 length equals 14 residues. The V end was cut by 8 bases, the J end by 8 bases, with 19 bases between. This CDR3 reads CASVEGRTPDEQFF. CDR3 coding DNA: TGTGCCAGCGTCGAGGGTCGGACCCCCGATGAGCAGTTCTTC. Full variable domain (missing parts from reference TRBV2 and TRBJ2-1): EPEVTQTPSHQVTQMGQEVILRCVPISNHLYFYWYRQILGQKVEFLVSFYNNEISEKSEIFDDQFSVERPDGSNFTLKIRSTKLEDSAMYFCASVEGRTPDEQFFGPGTRLTVL.

This chain connects TRBV10-2 to TRBJ2-7; D is uncertain. V lost 4 bases and J lost 6, with 4 bases in between. CDR1 and CDR2 (germline): WSHSY, SAAADI. The CDR3 extends over 10 amino acids. Written as DNA, the CDR3 is TGCGCCAGCAGTGGTCGCGAGCAGTACTTC. Its translation: CASSGREQYF.

This clonotype appeared a few times. The V and J genes are TRBV5-3 and TRBJ1-1; TRBD1 matches at 7 bases. TRBV5-3 is assigned to the ORF class and has an uncertain function. The CDR3 consists of 15 residues. V gave up 3 bases and J gave up 7 bases; unmatched junction bases: 12. CDR3 sequence reads: CARSSPPGGTYEAFF. The CDR3 DNA reads TGTGCCAGAAGCTCGCCCCCAGGGGGGACCTATGAAGCTTTCTTT.

This clonotype showed up just once. The chain combines TRBV5-1 with TRBJ2-3; a weak D match, TRBD1 (6 bases). Trimming stripped 2 bases from V and 1 base from J, with 11 bases between. The CDR3 covers 15 residues. Per germline, CDR1 SGHRS and CDR2 YFSETQ. In DNA form, the CDR3 reads TGCGCCAGCAGCTTCTTAGGACAGCGCACAGATACGCAGTATTTT. This translates into CASSFLGQRTDTQYF. Looking up the rest from reference TRBV5-1 and TRBJ2-3 gives the full variable domain: KAGVTQTPRYLIKTRGQQVTLSCSPISGHRSVSWYQQTPGQGLQFLFEYFSETQRNKGNFPGRFSGRQFSNSRSEMNVSTLELGDSALYLCASSFLGQRTDTQYFGPGTRLTVL.

This clonotype was counted ten times or more. This rearrangement joins TRBV12-3 or TRBV12-4 to TRBJ1-5, with D possibly being TRBD1 (5 bases). V lost 3 bases, J lost 4 bases, and 7 bases lay in between. This CDR3 has 13 amino acids. DNA for the CDR3: TGTGCCAGCAGTTTGGGGGATAATCAGCCCCAGCATTTT. Translated, it gives CASSLGDNQPQHF.

This clonotype was picked up a small number of times. The chain employs TRBV7-9 and TRBJ2-1, with TRBD2 matching 9 bases. Trimming took 5 bases from V and 0 from J; bases not matched to a gene: 8. CDR3 length: 17 amino acids. Germline CDR1 reads SEHNR; CDR2 reads FQNEAQ (reference sequence). CDR3 in amino acids: CASSRWASGASYNEQFF. The CDR3 DNA reads as TGTGCCAGCAGCAGGTGGGCTAGCGGGGCCTCCTACAATGAGCAGTTCTTC.